Below are 22 T cell receptor beta chains sequenced from a single sample in a study of blood T cell repertoires in COVID-19. Some clones are missing from TCRdb's copy, which holds only in-frame ones; the method was immunoSEQ multiplex PCR. The table includes fewer than 20,000 clones, 65% to 90% detected once. The specimen sequenced was peripheral blood. The receptors shown here come from a man of 80 years or more with active COVID-19.

V gene TRBV7-2 combines with J gene TRBJ2-2; 7 nucleotides align to TRBD1. In germline, CDR1 is SGHTA, CDR2 FQGNSA. This CDR3 is 16 amino acids long. V lost 1 base, J lost 5 bases, and 7 bases stayed unmatched. The CDR3 DNA reads TGTGCCAGCAGCTTAGTTCCTAGGGGGCGGACCGGGGAGCTGTTTTTT. As protein: CASSLVPRGRTGELFF. Full variable domain (outside the CDR3, taken from reference TRBV7-2 and TRBJ2-2): GAGVSQSPSNKVTEKGKDVELRCDPISGHTALYWYRQSLGQGLEFLIYFQGNSAPDKSGLPSDRFSAERTGGSVSTLTIQRTQQEDSAVYLCASSLVPRGRTGELFFGEGSRLTVL.

The V gene is TRBV7-6, the J gene TRBJ1-4, with unresolved D. Germline CDR1 and CDR2: SGHVS and FNYEAQ. CDR3 length: 15 amino acids. Deletions cut 4 bases from V and 6 bases from J, with 15 bases between. CDR3 loop: CASSSVIGVDEKLFF. CDR3 coding DNA: TGTGCCAGCAGCTCCGTGATCGGGGTTGATGAAAAACTGTTTTTT.

This clone was detected only once. This chain uses TRBV6-4 with TRBJ2-5; 11 bases line up with TRBD2. The CDR3 is 16 residues long. The trim removed 3 bases at V and 0 bases at J, leaving 3 bases unmatched. The germline V gene has CDR1 MRHNA and CDR2 SNTAGT. DNA for the CDR3: TGTGCCAGCAGTGAATTACTAGCGGGGGACCAAGAGACCCAGTACTTC. It specifies CASSELLAGDQETQYF.

This clone was counted only a few times. The chain couples TRBV28 to TRBJ2-3; TRBD2 matches 9 bases. J was trimmed by 0 bases and V by 6 bases; bases with no gene match: 4. CDR1 is MDHEN and CDR2 is SYDVKM in the germline V gene. There are 15 residues in the CDR3. The CDR3 spells CASSLAGSSTDTQYF. The CDR3 coding sequence is TGTGCCAGCAGCCTAGCGGGATCTAGCACAGATACGCAGTATTTT.

CDR3: CASSITGNTEAFF. CDR3 nucleotide sequence: TGTGCCAGCAGCATAACAGGGAACACTGAAGCTTTCTTT. The rearrangement uses TRBV2 and TRBJ1-1, with a possible D match to TRBD1 (5 bases). Trimming shortened V by 6 bases and J by 1 base, and 9 bases separated the two germline ends. Per the germline V gene, CDR1 is SNHLY and CDR2 is FYNNEI. CDR3 size: 13 residues.

CDR3 coding DNA: TGTGCCAGCAGCCAGGGGGCGGTGAATCAGCCCCAGCATTTT. This gives the protein CASSQGAVNQPQHF. The chain recombines TRBV6-5 with TRBJ1-5; TRBD1 matches at 8 bases. The CDR3 contains 14 residues. V shed 6 bases and J 4 bases; nucleotides not matched to a gene: 5. The germline gives CDR1 MNHEY, CDR2 SVGAGI.

This sequence joins TRBV6-5 and TRBJ2-7; D not certain. This CDR3 is built from 12 residues. Germline V CDR1 and CDR2: MNHEY, SVGAGI. V shed 6 bases and J shed 2 bases, with 8 bases lying between them. The CDR3 loop is CASRAVTYEQYF. Here the CDR3 DNA reads TGTGCCAGCAGGGCCGTAACCTACGAGCAGTACTTC.

V is TRBV6-2 or TRBV6-3 and J is TRBJ2-1, with D possibly TRBD1 on 5 matching bases. Germline CDR1 MNHEY, CDR2 SVGEGT. With 2 bases removed from V and 9 bases from J, the gap between germline ends came to 11 bases. This CDR3 is built from 13 residues. The CDR3 is CASSYLGVGEQFF. DNA of the CDR3: TGTGCCAGCAGTTACCTAGGGGTGGGTGAGCAGTTCTTC.

The genes are TRBV6-1 and TRBJ2-4; 8 nucleotides match TRBD1. J lost 8 bases, V lost 0 bases, and 6 bases had no gene match. Germline V gene sequence: CDR1 MNHNS, CDR2 SASEGT. CDR3 size: 15 residues. CDR3 sequence (DNA): TGTGCCAGCAGTGAAGCGGACAGGGTGAGGTACATTCAGTACTTC. Translated, it gives CASSEADRVRYIQYF.

CDR3 bases: TGTGCCAGCAGTTACCCGCGGCGGGGAACTAGCGGTCCCCCTTACGAGCAGTACTTC. Translating gives CASSYPRRGTSGPPYEQYF. The rearrangement joins TRBV6-2 or TRBV6-3 to TRBJ2-7, with 8 bases identical to TRBD2. Germline trimming cut 2 bases from V and 4 bases from J; bases unmatched to any gene: 19. The CDR3 extends over 19 amino acids. The germline V gene has CDR1 MNHEY and CDR2 SVGEGT.

This chain uses TRBV6-5 with TRBJ1-2; 12 bases map to TRBD1. CDR3 size: 15 residues. V was clipped by 7 bases and J by 7 bases; unmatched bases: 10. Per germline, CDR1 MNHEY and CDR2 SVGAGI. The CDR3 nucleotides read TGTGCCAGCAAGACGGGACAGGGGGCTCTCTCTGGCTACACCTTC. Its translation is CASKTGQGALSGYTF.

The chain uses TRBV28 and TRBJ1-4; the match to TRBD1 covers 7 bases. CDR1 MDHEN and CDR2 SYDVKM come from the germline V gene. Germline trimming cut 6 bases from V and 7 bases from J; bases unmatched to any gene: 14. This CDR3 spans 16 amino acids. The CDR3 here is CASSSHGQEGGEKLFF. In DNA form, the CDR3 reads TGTGCCAGCAGCTCTCACGGACAGGAAGGGGGTGAAAAACTGTTTTTT.

V gene TRBV11-2 combines with J gene TRBJ2-2, with D possibly TRBD2 on 6 matching bases. This CDR3 contains 15 residues. Trimming pared 3 bases from V and 1 base from J, leaving 9 bases between. Per germline, CDR1 SGHAT and CDR2 FQNNGV. Here the CDR3 DNA reads TGTGCCAGCAGCTTCTTCGGGGGGAACACCGGGGAGCTGTTTTTT. Translated: CASSFFGGNTGELFF.

V usage is TRBV11-2 and J usage is TRBJ2-5; no firm D call. The CDR3 sequence is 12 residues long. CDR1 and CDR2 (germline): SGHAT, FQNNGV. V was trimmed by 4 bases and J by 5 bases, leaving 8 bases between them. For the CDR3, the DNA is TGTGCCAGCAGCTATACCAGGGAGACCCAGTACTTC. It is translated as CASSYTRETQYF.

The genes are TRBV20-1 and TRBJ1-6; tentatively, D is TRBD1 (6 bases). The CDR3 loop spans 14 amino acids. CDR1 and CDR2 (germline): DFQATT, SNEGSKA (reference sequence). Trimming removed 3 bases from V and 6 bases from J, with 12 bases in between. CDR3 amino acids: CSASSGQLNSPLHF. CDR3 coding DNA: TGCAGTGCTAGTTCAGGACAGCTTAATTCACCCCTCCACTTT.

The CDR3 reads CASIAGGFGQPQHF. CDR3 DNA: TGTGCCAGCATCGCCGGGGGGTTCGGTCAGCCCCAGCATTTT. V and J are TRBV28 and TRBJ1-5; maybe TRBD1 (5 bases). Germline V gene lookup returns CDR1 MDHEN and CDR2 SYDVKM. V was pared by 7 bases and J by 6 bases, with 16 bases between. CDR3 size: 14 residues.

The rearrangement joins TRBV7-8 to TRBJ2-5, with 10 positions matching TRBD1. Germline V gene data show CDR1 as SGHVS and CDR2 as FQNEAQ. The CDR3 covers 17 residues. The V segment lost 0 bases and the J segment 5 bases; nucleotides outside the gene matches: 9. The CDR3 DNA follows: TGTGCCAGCAGCTTAGCCGGGTTGGGACAGGGGAGCGAGACCCAGTACTTC. It yields the protein CASSLAGLGQGSETQYF. The complete variable domain, with remaining parts taken from reference TRBV7-8 and TRBJ2-5, reads GAGVSQSPRYKVAKRGQDVALRCDPISGHVSLFWYQQALGQGPEFLTYFQNEAQLDKSGLPSDRFFAERPEGSVSTLKIQRTQQEDSAVYLCASSLAGLGQGSETQYFGPGTRLLVL.

The chain combines TRBV13 with TRBJ2-7, with D possibly TRBD1 on 6 matching bases. CDR3 length: 12 residues. V lost 0 bases to trimming and J lost 7 bases, with 7 bases between them. Germline V gives CDR1 PRHDT, CDR2 FYEKMQ (reference sequence). CDR3 sequence reads: CASSLGGTEQYF. DNA for the CDR3: TGTGCCAGCAGCTTAGGGGGGACAGAGCAGTACTTC.

The J gene is TRBJ1-2, the V gene TRBV12-3 or TRBV12-4; D unresolved. CDR3 length: 13 residues. V was clipped by 5 bases and J by 1 base, with 8 bases between them. The CDR3: CASSRGNNYGYTF. For the CDR3, the DNA is TGTGCCAGCAGTAGAGGGAATAACTATGGCTACACCTTC.

The chain employs TRBV10-1 and TRBJ2-5, with D possibly matching TRBD2 (5 bases). Germline CDR1 reads WNHNN; CDR2 reads SYGVQD (reference sequence). V dropped 3 bases and J dropped 2 bases, with 10 bases sitting between them. The CDR3 is made up of 14 amino acids. The CDR3 sequence is CASSDGGQQETQYF. The CDR3, as DNA: TGCGCCAGCAGTGATGGAGGCCAACAAGAGACCCAGTACTTC.

This chain connects TRBV5-4 to TRBJ2-1, with a weak D call TRBD2 (6 bases). CDR3 length: 15 amino acids. The V gene's germline CDR1 is SGHNT and CDR2 YYREEE (reference sequence). V lost 5 bases to trimming and J lost 0 bases, with 12 bases between them. CDR3 residues: CASRRDSSSYNEQFF. CDR3 bases: TGTGCCAGCAGGAGGGACTCGAGCTCCTACAATGAGCAGTTCTTC.

This chain uses TRBV6-4 with TRBJ2-1, with 14 bases lining up with TRBD2. Germline values: CDR1 MRHNA, CDR2 SNTAGT. V shed 2 bases and J 0 bases; nucleotides not matched to a gene: 6. This CDR3 is 19 amino acids long. The CDR3 loop is CASSDPGTSGSDSYNEQFF. DNA of the CDR3: TGTGCCAGCAGTGACCCAGGGACTAGCGGGAGTGACTCCTACAATGAGCAGTTCTTC.